These T cell receptor beta chains were read from a single sample in a study of T cell changes during pregnancy in multiple sclerosis. Profiling relied on immunoSEQ multiplex PCR, and the TCRdb table lists in-frame clones only, not all of them. The sample includes 57,000 or so clones, 91% of them seen just once. The sequencing here drew on peripheral blood, taken after pregnancy. These receptors were obtained from a female donor in good health, enrolled as a control in a pregnancy study. The CDR3 runs from the conserved cysteine through the conserved F or W. The D gene is left open where the match is weak. Only some rows state a clone size, as once, few, many or a class for expanded clones.

D gene: TRBD1
V gene: TRBV19
clone size: .
J gene: TRBJ1-4
CDR3 protein: CASSYDRGGEKLFF
CDR3 DNA: TGTGCCAGTAGTTACGACAGGGGGGGAGAAAAACTGTTTTTT

D gene: TRBD1
V gene: TRBV7-3
clone size: .
J gene: TRBJ1-1
CDR3 protein: CASRPTGGRSEAFF
CDR3 DNA: TGTGCCAGCAGACCGACAGGGGGCAGGAGTGAAGCTTTCTTT

D gene: .
V gene: TRBV18
clone size: .
J gene: TRBJ1-1
CDR3 protein: CASSPMGDTEAFF
CDR3 DNA: TGTGCCAGCTCACCTATGGGAGACACTGAAGCTTTCTTT

D gene: TRBD2
V gene: TRBV7-2
clone size: .
J gene: TRBJ2-5
CDR3 protein: CASSSAGMRQETQYF
CDR3 DNA: TGTGCCAGCAGTTCAGCGGGGATGCGCCAAGAGACCCAGTACTTC

D gene: TRBD2
V gene: TRBV2
clone size: once
J gene: TRBJ2-7
CDR3 protein: CASSRSGRVPTYEQYF
CDR3 DNA: TGTGCCAGCAGTCGCAGCGGGAGGGTCCCAACCTACGAGCAGTACTTC

D gene: TRBD1
V gene: TRBV5-1
clone size: .
J gene: TRBJ1-1
CDR3 protein: CASSLDRANTEAFF
CDR3 DNA: TGCGCCAGCAGCCTGGACAGGGCGAACACTGAAGCTTTCTTT

D gene: TRBD1
V gene: TRBV2
clone size: .
J gene: TRBJ1-5
CDR3 protein: CASRDGTDYQPQHF
CDR3 DNA: TGTGCCAGCAGGGACGGGACAGACTATCAGCCCCAGCATTTT

D gene: .
V gene: TRBV4-2
clone size: .
J gene: TRBJ1-1
CDR3 protein: CASSQGQDQNTEAFF
CDR3 DNA: TGTGCCAGCAGCCAAGGACAGGATCAGAACACTGAAGCTTTCTTT

D gene: .
V gene: TRBV11-3
clone size: once
J gene: TRBJ2-7
CDR3 protein: CASSDPSASYEQYF
CDR3 DNA: TGTGCCAGCAGCGACCCTAGCGCTTCCTACGAGCAGTACTTC

D gene: .
V gene: TRBV4-1
clone size: .
J gene: TRBJ1-2
CDR3 protein: CASSQDRKGGYGYTF
CDR3 DNA: TGCGCCAGCAGCCAAGATAGGAAAGGGGGATATGGCTACACCTTC

D gene: .
V gene: TRBV7-4
clone size: few
J gene: TRBJ1-5
CDR3 protein: CASSPQQGINQPQHF
CDR3 DNA: TGTGCCAGCAGCCCCCAACAGGGCATCAATCAGCCCCAGCATTTT

D gene: TRBD1
V gene: TRBV27
clone size: .
J gene: TRBJ1-1
CDR3 protein: CASSHGTGVDTEAFF
CDR3 DNA: TGTGCCAGCAGTCATGGGACAGGGGTGGACACTGAAGCTTTCTTT

D gene: TRBD1
V gene: TRBV5-5
clone size: .
J gene: TRBJ1-1
CDR3 protein: CASSFTLGQVEAFF
CDR3 DNA: TGTGCCAGCAGCTTTACTTTAGGACAGGTTGAAGCTTTCTTT

D gene: .
V gene: TRBV5-5
clone size: .
J gene: TRBJ2-1
CDR3 protein: CASSLWTVNEQFF
CDR3 DNA: TGTGCCAGCAGCCTATGGACAGTGAATGAGCAGTTCTTC

D gene: TRBD2
V gene: TRBV13
clone size: .
J gene: TRBJ2-1
CDR3 protein: CASSSPSRVRERSYNEQFF
CDR3 DNA: TGTGCCAGCAGCTCCCCTAGCCGGGTGCGGGAGAGGTCCTACAATGAGCAGTTCTTC

D gene: .
V gene: TRBV9
clone size: once
J gene: TRBJ2-7
CDR3 protein: CASSPIDSASYEQYF
CDR3 DNA: TGTGCCAGCAGTCCTATAGACTCTGCCTCCTACGAGCAGTACTTC

D gene: .
V gene: TRBV7-3
clone size: .
J gene: TRBJ2-7
CDR3 protein: CASSPGPNREEQYF
CDR3 DNA: TGTGCCAGCAGCCCCGGGCCAAACAGGGAGGAGCAGTACTTC

D gene: TRBD1
V gene: TRBV6-5
clone size: .
J gene: TRBJ1-2
CDR3 protein: CASAPYRGNYGYTF
CDR3 DNA: TGTGCCAGCGCCCCATACAGGGGGAACTATGGCTACACCTTC

D gene: TRBD2
V gene: TRBV7-9
clone size: .
J gene: TRBJ2-3
CDR3 protein: CASSLGSGGTDTQYF
CDR3 DNA: TGTGCCAGCAGCTTAGGTTCGGGAGGGACAGATACGCAGTATTTT

D gene: TRBD1
V gene: TRBV27
clone size: .
J gene: TRBJ2-7
CDR3 protein: CASSPHRGSYEQYF
CDR3 DNA: TGTGCCAGCAGTCCCCACAGGGGGTCCTACGAGCAGTACTTC

D gene: TRBD2
V gene: TRBV4-1
clone size: .
J gene: TRBJ2-5
CDR3 protein: CASSHGLAGFQETQYF
CDR3 DNA: TGCGCCAGCAGCCATGGACTAGCGGGATTCCAAGAGACCCAGTACTTC

D gene: .
V gene: TRBV28
clone size: .
J gene: TRBJ2-1
CDR3 protein: CASSLRGGDEQFF
CDR3 DNA: TGTGCCAGCAGTTTAAGAGGCGGGGATGAGCAGTTCTTC

D gene: .
V gene: TRBV5-5
clone size: .
J gene: TRBJ2-3
CDR3 protein: CASSFEGFLSTDTQYF
CDR3 DNA: TGTGCCAGCAGCTTTGAGGGTTTTCTTAGCACAGATACGCAGTATTTT

D gene: TRBD1
V gene: TRBV4-1
clone size: once
J gene: TRBJ2-5
CDR3 protein: CASSARKRQGAQETQYF
CDR3 DNA: TGCGCCAGCAGCGCAAGGAAAAGGCAGGGGGCGCAAGAGACCCAGTACTTC

D gene: .
V gene: TRBV6-5
clone size: .
J gene: TRBJ1-4
CDR3 protein: CASSYSMARKLFF
CDR3 DNA: TGTGCCAGCAGTTACTCGATGGCTCGAAAACTGTTTTTT

D gene: .
V gene: TRBV9
clone size: .
J gene: TRBJ1-3
CDR3 protein: CASSVALGYSGNTIYF
CDR3 DNA: TGTGCCAGCAGCGTAGCTCTGGGCTACTCTGGAAACACCATATATTTT

D gene: .
V gene: TRBV11-3
clone size: .
J gene: TRBJ2-3
CDR3 protein: CASSSRGGADTQYF
CDR3 DNA: TGTGCCAGCAGCTCACGAGGGGGAGCAGATACGCAGTATTTT